The rows below give T cell receptor beta chains drawn from one sample of a study of beta chain features in type 1 diabetes. Using immunoSEQ multiplex PCR, the repertoire was profiled, and TCRdb retains in-frame clones only, with some absent. The sample yields 50,000 to 70,000 clones, around half seen once. The sequencing sample was made of Tregs from blood. All receptors derive from a woman in her thirties or forties with type 1 diabetes. Both conserved end residues are part of each CDR3. D genes are given only for firm matches. A row's size may be missing; if present it is once, few, many or a size class.

>11|NA|TRBV2|NA|TRBJ1-1
CASSLPPEAFF
TGTGCCAGCAGTCTTCCCCCTGAAGCTTTCTTT
>15|NA|TRBV30|NA|TRBJ1-5
CAFTRGGNSNQPQHF
TGTGCCTTCACGAGGGGAGGCAATAGCAATCAGCCCCAGCATTTT
>13|once|TRBV10-2|NA|TRBJ2-2
CASEVPNTGELFF
TGCGCCTCTGAGGTCCCGAACACCGGGGAGCTGTTTTTT
>15|NA|TRBV11-2|NA|TRBJ2-5
CASSLVGGGEETQYF
TGTGCCAGCAGCTTAGTGGGAGGGGGTGAAGAGACCCAGTACTTC
>16|NA|TRBV4-1|TRBD2|TRBJ2-7
CASSLSSGGLSYEQYF
TGCGCCAGCAGCCTATCAAGCGGGGGTCTCTCCTACGAGCAGTACTTC
>14|few|TRBV5-1|NA|TRBJ1-1
CASSLYREDTEAFF
TGCGCCAGCAGCTTGTACAGGGAAGATACTGAAGCTTTCTTT
>15|NA|TRBV6-5|NA|TRBJ1-1
CASRGGSRAGERAFF
TGTGCCAGCAGGGGGGGGAGCCGAGCAGGGGAGAGGGCTTTCTTT
>13|NA|TRBV6-5|NA|TRBJ2-3
CASSSVPTDTQYF
TGTGCCAGCAGTTCAGTACCCACAGATACGCAGTATTTT
>15|few|TRBV7-9|TRBD1|TRBJ2-1
CASSIETGGHNEQFF
TGTGCCAGCAGTATTGAGACAGGGGGCCACAATGAGCAGTTCTTC
>15|few|TRBV2|NA|TRBJ1-5
CASSEAMSSNQPQHF
TGTGCCAGCAGTGAAGCGATGAGTAGCAATCAGCCCCAGCATTTT
>15|NA|TRBV19|TRBD1|TRBJ1-4
CASSPWTGGGEKLFF
TGTGCCAGTAGTCCGTGGACAGGAGGGGGTGAAAAACTGTTTTTT
>15|NA|TRBV6-5|NA|TRBJ2-6
CASSRVLTGANVLTF
TGTGCCAGCAGTAGAGTCCTAACTGGGGCCAACGTCCTGACTTTC
>16|few|TRBV7-9|NA|TRBJ1-2
CASSLPGGARLWGYTF
TGTGCCAGCAGCTTACCGGGGGGCGCCCGGTTATGGGGCTACACCTTC
>13|NA|TRBV19|NA|TRBJ1-5
CASSQGINQPQHF
TGTGCCAGTAGTCAGGGCATCAATCAGCCCCAGCATTTT
>15|NA|TRBV5-6|NA|TRBJ1-1
CASSLAFGRGAEAFF
TGTGCCAGCAGCTTGGCCTTTGGCAGGGGAGCTGAAGCTTTCTTT
>13|few|TRBV7-6|NA|TRBJ2-5
CASSLKGQETQYF
TGTGCCAGCAGTCTCAAGGGGCAAGAGACCCAGTACTTC
>16|NA|TRBV28|TRBD2|TRBJ2-1
CASSFPPTSGGVLQFF
TGTGCCAGCAGTTTTCCACCGACTAGCGGGGGCGTCCTCCAGTTCTTC
>16|NA|TRBV19|NA|TRBJ2-2
CATREVGGVQAGELFF
TGTGCCACCAGGGAGGTTGGTGGGGTACAAGCCGGGGAGCTGTTTTTT
>16|NA|TRBV7-2|NA|TRBJ1-1
CASSRPAYRANTEAFF
TGTGCCAGCAGCCGCCCCGCTTACAGGGCGAACACTGAAGCTTTCTTT
>16|NA|TRBV29-1|TRBD2|TRBJ2-7
CSVVGLAGGRSYEQYF
TGCAGCGTCGTGGGACTAGCGGGAGGGAGGTCCTACGAGCAGTACTTC
>13|NA|TRBV5-1|NA|TRBJ2-5
CASSLGQGETQYF
TGCGCCAGCAGCTTGGGTCAGGGAGAGACCCAGTACTTC
>15|NA|TRBV7-2|NA|TRBJ2-3
CASSLRGGRTDTQYF
TGTGCCAGCAGCTTACGTGGAGGGAGGACAGATACGCAGTATTTT
>15|NA|TRBV6-5|NA|TRBJ1-2
CASSYSTRGNYGYTF
TGTGCCAGCAGTTACTCGACCAGGGGAAACTATGGCTACACCTTC
>15|NA|TRBV6-6|TRBD1|TRBJ1-2
CASSDPGQGVSGYTF
TGTGCCAGCAGCGACCCGGGACAGGGGGTTTCTGGCTACACCTTC
>14|NA|TRBV11-1|TRBD2|TRBJ2-3
CASSRSGGIDTQYF
TGTGCCAGCAGCCGTAGCGGGGGTATAGATACGCAGTATTTT
>16|once|TRBV5-4|TRBD1|TRBJ1-1
CASSPKGGQGGTEAFF
TGTGCCAGCAGCCCTAAAGGGGGACAGGGGGGAACTGAAGCTTTCTTT
>15|NA|TRBV5-1|NA|TRBJ1-1
CASRGRGAGNTEAFF
TGCGCCAGCAGGGGGCGGGGGGCCGGGAACACTGAAGCTTTCTTT
>15|few|TRBV6-7|TRBD2|TRBJ2-3
CASTLLAGGADTQYF
TGTGCCAGCACCTTACTAGCGGGGGGTGCAGATACGCAGTATTTT
>13|few|TRBV28|NA|TRBJ1-4
CASRSDQLVKGDF
TGTGCCAGCAGGTCGGATCAGTTAGTCAAGGGGGATTTT
>13|NA|TRBV19|NA|TRBJ1-5
CASSTEGNQPQHF
TGTGCCAGTAGTACTGAGGGCAATCAGCCCCAGCATTTT
>14|NA|TRBV5-1|TRBD1|TRBJ1-1
CASSWDRGGTEAFF
TGCGCCAGCAGCTGGGACAGGGGTGGAACTGAAGCTTTCTTT
>14|NA|TRBV10-3|NA|TRBJ1-5
CAISDPPGYQPQHF
TGTGCCATCAGTGACCCCCCAGGGTATCAGCCCCAGCATTTT
>16|NA|TRBV7-2|TRBD2|TRBJ2-5
CASSSGLAGGGETQYF
TGTGCCAGCAGCTCCGGACTAGCGGGAGGGGGAGAGACCCAGTACTTC
>14|NA|TRBV18|TRBD1|TRBJ1-4
CASSPRTGNEKLFF
TGTGCCAGCTCACCACGGACAGGGAATGAAAAACTGTTTTTT
>17|few|TRBV7-2|TRBD1|TRBJ2-7
CASSSSVGGQGGYEQYF
TGTGCCAGCAGCTCCAGCGTGGGGGGACAGGGAGGGTACGAGCAGTACTTC
>14|NA|TRBV18|TRBD2|TRBJ2-1
CASSLTSGDNEQFF
TGTGCCAGCTCCCTAACTAGCGGGGATAATGAGCAGTTCTTC
>14|NA|TRBV7-2|TRBD1|TRBJ1-5
CASSADRVNQPQHF
TGTGCCAGCAGCGCCGACAGGGTAAATCAGCCCCAGCATTTT
>16|NA|TRBV19|NA|TRBJ1-5
CASIQPGTNYNQPQHF
TGTGCCAGTATTCAGCCCGGGACAAATTACAATCAGCCCCAGCATTTT
>17|NA|TRBV28|TRBD1|TRBJ1-4
CASSSPGGPATNEKLFF
TGTGCCAGCAGTTCTCCAGGGGGCCCGGCAACTAATGAAAAACTGTTTTTT
>14|NA|TRBV2|NA|TRBJ2-7
CASSEARSPGEQYF
TGTGCCAGCAGTGAAGCGCGGTCCCCCGGCGAGCAGTACTTC
>14|few|TRBV5-5|NA|TRBJ2-7
CASNQRIETGEQYF
TGTGCCAGCAATCAGCGTATAGAGACCGGCGAGCAGTACTTC
>13|NA|TRBV4-3|NA|TRBJ1-2
CASSQGGFGGYTF
TGCGCCAGCAGCCAAGGCGGCTTCGGTGGCTACACCTTC
>17|NA|TRBV11-2|NA|TRBJ2-7
CASSRGSGNSESYEQYF
TGTGCCAGCAGTAGGGGGAGTGGGAATTCGGAATCCTACGAGCAGTACTTC
>13|NA|TRBV7-6|NA|TRBJ2-7
CASSLAGGAYQYF
TGTGCCAGCAGCTTAGCGGGGGGGGCCTACCAGTACTTC
>13|few|TRBV7-3|NA|TRBJ1-2
CASSQAQGGGYTF
TGCGCCAGCAGCCAAGCTCAGGGAGGTGGCTACACCTTC
>13|NA|TRBV6-1|TRBD1|TRBJ2-7
CASRLQGEYEQYF
TGTGCCAGCAGGTTACAGGGGGAGTACGAGCAGTACTTC
>15|NA|TRBV7-2|NA|TRBJ2-5
CASSLVRDIQETQYF
TGTGCCAGCAGCTTAGTCCGGGACATACAAGAGACCCAGTACTTC
>14|NA|TRBV5-1|TRBD1|TRBJ2-7
CASSFDRGAYEQYF
TGCGCCAGCAGCTTCGACAGGGGGGCCTACGAGCAGTACTTC